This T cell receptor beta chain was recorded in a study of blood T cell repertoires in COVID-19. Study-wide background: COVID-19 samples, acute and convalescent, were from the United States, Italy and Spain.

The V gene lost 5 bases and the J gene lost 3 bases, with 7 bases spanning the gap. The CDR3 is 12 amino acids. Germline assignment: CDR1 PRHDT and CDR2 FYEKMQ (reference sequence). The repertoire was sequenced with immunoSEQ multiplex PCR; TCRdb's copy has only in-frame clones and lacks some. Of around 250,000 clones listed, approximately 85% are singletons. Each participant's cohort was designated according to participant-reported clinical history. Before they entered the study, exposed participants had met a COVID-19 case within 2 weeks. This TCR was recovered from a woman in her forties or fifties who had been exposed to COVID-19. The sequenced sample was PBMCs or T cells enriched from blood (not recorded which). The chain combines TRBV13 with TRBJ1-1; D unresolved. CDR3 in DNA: TGTGCCAGCAGCGAAGGAGACACTGAAGCTTTCTTT. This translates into CASSEGDTEAFF.